This TCR beta chain was recorded in a study of OX40 agonist ivuxolimab in advanced cancers. Background on the study: Ivuxolimab, which is an agonistic anti-OX40 (CD134) antibody, was administered to the patients. At doses from 0.01 to 10 mg/kg, patients were given intravenous ivuxolimab every 2 weeks.

Assay used: immunoSEQ multiplex PCR; TCRdb lists only in-frame clones, some missing. The sample has 100,000 or so clones; around nine tenths are singletons. Notes on this clone: Antigen: not known.

Study-level points and caveats: Expanded clones were, on average, more numerous in CD8+ T cells than in CD4+.

The V gene's germline CDR1 is SGHAT and CDR2 FQDESV (reference sequence). The CDR3 runs to 15 residues. With 1 base removed from V and 2 bases from J, the gap between germline ends came to 12 bases. This chain connects TRBV11-1 to TRBJ2-7; tentatively, D is TRBD1 (5 bases). The sequenced sample was CD4+ or CD8+ T cells sorted from blood, obtained in a trial of the OX40 agonist ivuxolimab. The TCR comes from an adult with an advanced solid tumor such as melanoma, head and neck, liver or kidney cancer. The CDR3 nucleotides are TGTGCCAGCAGCTTAGAGCAGGGTAGTACCTACGAGCAGTACTTC. Amino acid sequence: CASSLEQGSTYEQYF.